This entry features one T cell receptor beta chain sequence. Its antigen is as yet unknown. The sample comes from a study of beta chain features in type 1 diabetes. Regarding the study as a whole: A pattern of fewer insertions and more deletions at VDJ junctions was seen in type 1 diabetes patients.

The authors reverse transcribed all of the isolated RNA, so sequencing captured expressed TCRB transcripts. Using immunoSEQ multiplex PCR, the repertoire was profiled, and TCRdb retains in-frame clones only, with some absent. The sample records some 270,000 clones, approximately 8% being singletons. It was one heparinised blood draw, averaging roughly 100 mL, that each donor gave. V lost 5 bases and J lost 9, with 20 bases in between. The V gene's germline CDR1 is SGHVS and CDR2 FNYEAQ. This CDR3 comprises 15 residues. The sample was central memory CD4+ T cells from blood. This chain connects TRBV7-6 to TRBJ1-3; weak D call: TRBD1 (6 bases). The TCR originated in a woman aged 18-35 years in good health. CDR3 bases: TGTGCCAGCAGCCCAAGTGGGGGGGGCTTGGGCACCATATATTTT. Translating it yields CASSPSGGGLGTIYF.